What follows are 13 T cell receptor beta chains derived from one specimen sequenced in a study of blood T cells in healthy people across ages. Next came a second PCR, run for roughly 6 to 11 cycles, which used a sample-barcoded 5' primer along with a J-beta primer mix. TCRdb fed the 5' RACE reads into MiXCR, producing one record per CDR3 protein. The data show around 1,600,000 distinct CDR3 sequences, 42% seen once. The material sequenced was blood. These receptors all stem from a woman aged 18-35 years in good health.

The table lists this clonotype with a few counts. This CDR3 is CASSIRGPEAFF. The CDR3 bases are TGTGCCAGCAGCATCAGGGGACCTGAAGCTTTCTTT. The chain uses TRBV7-2 and TRBJ1-1; D perhaps matches TRBD1 (6 bases). Germline-derived CDR1 and CDR2 are SGHTA and FQGNSA. Trimming stripped 5 bases from V and 6 bases from J, with 10 bases between. The CDR3 has 12 residues.

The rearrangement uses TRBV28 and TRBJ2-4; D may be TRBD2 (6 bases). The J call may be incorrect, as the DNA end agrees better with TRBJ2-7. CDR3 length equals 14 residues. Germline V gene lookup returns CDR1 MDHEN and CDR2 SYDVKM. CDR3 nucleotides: TGTGCCAGCAGTTCCATCCTAGCGAGGTACGAGCAGTACTTC. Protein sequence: CASSSILARYEQYF.

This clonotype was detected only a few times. CDR3 amino acids: CASTTSGEYEQYF. CDR3 bases: TGTGCCAGTACGACTAGCGGGGAATACGAGCAGTACTTC. The genes are TRBV6-2 or TRBV6-3 and TRBJ2-7; 11 bases map to TRBD2. With 9 bases clipped from V and 4 bases from J, the junction kept 5 bases outside the gene matches. This CDR3 has 13 amino acids. The germline gives CDR1 MNHEY, CDR2 SVGEGT.

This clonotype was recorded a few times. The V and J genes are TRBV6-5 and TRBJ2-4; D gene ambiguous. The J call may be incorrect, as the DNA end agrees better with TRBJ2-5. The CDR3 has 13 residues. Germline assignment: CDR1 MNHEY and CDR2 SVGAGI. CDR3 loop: CASSYSLSETQYF. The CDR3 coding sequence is TGTGCCAGCAGTTACTCGCTTTCGGAGACCCAGTACTTC.

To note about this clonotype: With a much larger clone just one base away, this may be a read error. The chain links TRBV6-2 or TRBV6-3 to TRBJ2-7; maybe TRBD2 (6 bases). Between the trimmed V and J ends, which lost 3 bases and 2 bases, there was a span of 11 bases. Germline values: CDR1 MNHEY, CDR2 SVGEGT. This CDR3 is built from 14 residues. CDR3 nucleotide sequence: TGTGCCAGCAGTTATGGGGGGAGCCCCTACGAGCAGTACTTC. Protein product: CASSYGGSPYEQYF.

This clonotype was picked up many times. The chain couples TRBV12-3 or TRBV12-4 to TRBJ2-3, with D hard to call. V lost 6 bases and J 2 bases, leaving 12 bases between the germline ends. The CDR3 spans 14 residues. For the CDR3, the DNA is TGTGCCAGCAGCCCAGGCGCGGTCACAGATACGCAGTATTTT. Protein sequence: CASSPGAVTDTQYF.

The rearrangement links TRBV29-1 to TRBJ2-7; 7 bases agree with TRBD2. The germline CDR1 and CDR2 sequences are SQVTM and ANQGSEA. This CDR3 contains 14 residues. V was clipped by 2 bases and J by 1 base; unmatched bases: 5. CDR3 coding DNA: TGCAGCGTTGAATTGCGGGAGAGATCCTACGAGCAGTACTTC. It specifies CSVELRERSYEQYF.

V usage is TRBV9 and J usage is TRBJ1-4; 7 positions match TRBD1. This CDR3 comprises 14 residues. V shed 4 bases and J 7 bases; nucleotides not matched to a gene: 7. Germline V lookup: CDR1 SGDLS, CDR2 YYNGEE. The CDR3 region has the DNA TGTGCCAGCAGCATTACAGGGGATGCTGAAAAACTGTTTTTT. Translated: CASSITGDAEKLFF.

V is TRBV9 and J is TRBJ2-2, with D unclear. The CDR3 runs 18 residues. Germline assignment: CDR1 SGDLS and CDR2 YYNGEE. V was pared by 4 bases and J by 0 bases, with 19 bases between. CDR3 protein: CASSKLLLVSSNTGELFF. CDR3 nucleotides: TGTGCCAGCAGCAAACTCCTATTGGTCAGCTCGAACACCGGGGAGCTGTTTTTT.

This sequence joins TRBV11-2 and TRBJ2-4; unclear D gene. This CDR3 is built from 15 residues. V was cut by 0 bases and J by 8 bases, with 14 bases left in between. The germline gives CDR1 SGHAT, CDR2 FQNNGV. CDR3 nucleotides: TGTGCCAGCAGCTTAGATGGCTCTCCTGTGGACATTCAGTACTTC. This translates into CASSLDGSPVDIQYF.

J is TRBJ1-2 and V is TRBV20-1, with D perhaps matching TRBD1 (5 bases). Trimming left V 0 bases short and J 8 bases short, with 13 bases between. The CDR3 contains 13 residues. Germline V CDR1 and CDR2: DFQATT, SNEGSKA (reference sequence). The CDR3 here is CSARDSYRRGYTF. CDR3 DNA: TGCAGTGCTAGAGATAGTTACAGGCGCGGCTACACCTTC.

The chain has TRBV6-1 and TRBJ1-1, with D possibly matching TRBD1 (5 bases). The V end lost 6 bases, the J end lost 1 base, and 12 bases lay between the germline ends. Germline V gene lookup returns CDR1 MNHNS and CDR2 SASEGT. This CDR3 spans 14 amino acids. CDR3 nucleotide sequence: TGTGCCAGCAGAGTGACAGACGCGAACACTGAAGCTTTCTTT. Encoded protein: CASRVTDANTEAFF.

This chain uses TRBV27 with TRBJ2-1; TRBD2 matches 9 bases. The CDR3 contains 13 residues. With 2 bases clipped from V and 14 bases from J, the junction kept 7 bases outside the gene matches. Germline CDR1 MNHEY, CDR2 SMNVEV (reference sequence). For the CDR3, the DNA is TGTGCCAGCAGTTTAGCTAGCGGGAAGGGGGAGTTCTTC. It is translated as CASSLASGKGEFF.